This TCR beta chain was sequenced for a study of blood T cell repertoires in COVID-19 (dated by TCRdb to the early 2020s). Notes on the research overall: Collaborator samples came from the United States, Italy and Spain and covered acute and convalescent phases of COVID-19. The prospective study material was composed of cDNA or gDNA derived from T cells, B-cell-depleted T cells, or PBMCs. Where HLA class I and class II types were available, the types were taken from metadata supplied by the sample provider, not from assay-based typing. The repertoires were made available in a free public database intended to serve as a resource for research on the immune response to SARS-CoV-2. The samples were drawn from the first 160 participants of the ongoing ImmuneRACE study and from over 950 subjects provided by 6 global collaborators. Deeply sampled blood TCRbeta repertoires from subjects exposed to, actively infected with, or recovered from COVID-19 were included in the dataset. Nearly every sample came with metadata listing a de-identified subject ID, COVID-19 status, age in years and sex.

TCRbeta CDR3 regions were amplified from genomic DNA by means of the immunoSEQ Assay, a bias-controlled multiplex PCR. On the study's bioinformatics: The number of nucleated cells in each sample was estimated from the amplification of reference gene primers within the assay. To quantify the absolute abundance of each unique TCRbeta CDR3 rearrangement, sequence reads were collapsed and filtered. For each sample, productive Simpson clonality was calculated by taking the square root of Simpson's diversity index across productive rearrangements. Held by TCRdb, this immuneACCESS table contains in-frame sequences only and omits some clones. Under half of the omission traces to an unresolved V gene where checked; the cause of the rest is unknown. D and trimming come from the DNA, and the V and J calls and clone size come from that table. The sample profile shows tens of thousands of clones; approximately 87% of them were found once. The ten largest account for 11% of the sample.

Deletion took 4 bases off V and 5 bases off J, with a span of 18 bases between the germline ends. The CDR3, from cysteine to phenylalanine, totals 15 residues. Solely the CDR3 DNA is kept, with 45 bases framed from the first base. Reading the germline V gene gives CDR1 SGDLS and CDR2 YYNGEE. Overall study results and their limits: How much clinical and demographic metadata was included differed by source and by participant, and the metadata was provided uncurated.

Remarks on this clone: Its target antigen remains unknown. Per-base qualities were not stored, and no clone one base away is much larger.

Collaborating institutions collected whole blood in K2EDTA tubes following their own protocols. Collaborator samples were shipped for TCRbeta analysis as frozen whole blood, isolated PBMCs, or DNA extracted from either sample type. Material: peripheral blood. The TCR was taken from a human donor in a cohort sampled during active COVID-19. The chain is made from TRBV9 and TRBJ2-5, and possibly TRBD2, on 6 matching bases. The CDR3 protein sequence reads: CASSSSAGRYETQYF. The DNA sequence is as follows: TGTGCCAGCAGCTCCTCTGCGGGAAGGTATGAGACCCAGTACTTC.